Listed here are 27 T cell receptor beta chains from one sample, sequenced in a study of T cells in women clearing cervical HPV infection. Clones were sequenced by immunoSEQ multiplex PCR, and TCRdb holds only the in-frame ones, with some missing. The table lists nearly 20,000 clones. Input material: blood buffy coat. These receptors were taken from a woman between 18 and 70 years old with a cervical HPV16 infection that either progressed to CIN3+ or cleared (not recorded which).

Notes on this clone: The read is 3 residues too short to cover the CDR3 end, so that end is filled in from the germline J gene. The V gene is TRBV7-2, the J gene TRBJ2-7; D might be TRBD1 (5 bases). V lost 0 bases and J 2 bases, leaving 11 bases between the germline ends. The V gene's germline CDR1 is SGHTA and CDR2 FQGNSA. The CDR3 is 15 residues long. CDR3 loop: CASSLAPSGTYEQYF. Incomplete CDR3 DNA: TGTGCCAGCAGCTTAGCGCCGTCAGGGACCTACGAG. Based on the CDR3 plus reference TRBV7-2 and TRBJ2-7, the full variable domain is GAGVSQSPSNKVTEKGKDVELRCDPISGHTALYWYRQSLGQGLEFLIYFQGNSAPDKSGLPSDRFSAERTGGSVSTLTIQRTQQEDSAVYLCASSLAPSGTYEQYFGPGTRLTVT.

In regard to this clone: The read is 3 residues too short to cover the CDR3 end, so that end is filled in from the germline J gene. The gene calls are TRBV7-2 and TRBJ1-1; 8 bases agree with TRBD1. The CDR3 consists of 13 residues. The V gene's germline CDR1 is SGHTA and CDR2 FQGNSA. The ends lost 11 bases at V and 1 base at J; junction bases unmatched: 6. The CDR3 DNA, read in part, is TGTGCCGGCGACAGGGGCCCGAACACTGAA. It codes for CAGDRGPNTE. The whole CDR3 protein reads CAGDRGPNTEAFF.

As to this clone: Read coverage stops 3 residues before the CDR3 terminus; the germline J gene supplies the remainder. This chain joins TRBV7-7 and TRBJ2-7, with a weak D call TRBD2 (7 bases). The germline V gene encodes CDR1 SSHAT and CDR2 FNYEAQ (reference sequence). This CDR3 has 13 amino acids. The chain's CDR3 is CASSEGEGYEQYF. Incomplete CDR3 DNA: TGTGCTAGCTCGGAGGGGGAGGGCTACGAG.

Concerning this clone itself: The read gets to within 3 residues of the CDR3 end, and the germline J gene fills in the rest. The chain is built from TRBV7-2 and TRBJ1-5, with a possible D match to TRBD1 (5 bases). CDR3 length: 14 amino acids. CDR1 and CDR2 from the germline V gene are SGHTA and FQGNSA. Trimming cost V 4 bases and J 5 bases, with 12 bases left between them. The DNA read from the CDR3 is TGTGCCAGCAGCTCACCAGGGAGGTATCAGCCC. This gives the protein CASSSPGRYQP. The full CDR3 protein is CASSSPGRYQPQHF.

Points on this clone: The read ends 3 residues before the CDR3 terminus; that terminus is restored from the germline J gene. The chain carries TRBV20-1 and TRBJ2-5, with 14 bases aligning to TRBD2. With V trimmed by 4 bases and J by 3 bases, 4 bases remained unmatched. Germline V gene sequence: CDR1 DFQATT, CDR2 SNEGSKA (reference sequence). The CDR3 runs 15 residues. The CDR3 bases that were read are TGCAGTGCTAAACTGGGACTAGCGGGGGAAGAGACC. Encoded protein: CSAKLGLAGEET. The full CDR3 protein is CSAKLGLAGEETQYF.

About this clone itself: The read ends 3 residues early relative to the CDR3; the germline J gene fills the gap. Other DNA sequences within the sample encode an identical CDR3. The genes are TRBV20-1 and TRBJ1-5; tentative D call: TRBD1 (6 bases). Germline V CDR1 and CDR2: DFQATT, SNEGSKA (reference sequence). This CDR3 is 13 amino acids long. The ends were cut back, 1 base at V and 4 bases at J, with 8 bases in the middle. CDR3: CSARVGGNQPQHF. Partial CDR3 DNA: TGCAGTGCTAGAGTAGGGGGTAATCAGCCC.

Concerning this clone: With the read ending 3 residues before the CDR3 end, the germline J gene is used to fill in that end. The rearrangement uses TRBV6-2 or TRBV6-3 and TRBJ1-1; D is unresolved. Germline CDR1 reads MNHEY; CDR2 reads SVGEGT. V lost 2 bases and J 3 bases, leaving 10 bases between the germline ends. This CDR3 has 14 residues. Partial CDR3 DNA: TGTGCCAGCAGTTACGAAGGGTTTGACACTGAA. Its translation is CASSYEGFDTE. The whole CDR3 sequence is CASSYEGFDTEAFF.

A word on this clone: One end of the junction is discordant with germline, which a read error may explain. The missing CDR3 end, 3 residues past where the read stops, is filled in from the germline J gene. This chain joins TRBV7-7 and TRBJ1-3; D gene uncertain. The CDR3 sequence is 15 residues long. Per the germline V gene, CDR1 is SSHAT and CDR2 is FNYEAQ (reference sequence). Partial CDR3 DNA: TGTGCTAGCAGCTTAGAGCTCATACAGGGAAACACC. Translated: CASSLELIQGNT. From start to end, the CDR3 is CASSLELIQGNTIYF. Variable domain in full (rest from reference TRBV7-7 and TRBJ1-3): GAGVSQSPRYKVTKRGQDVTLRCDPISSHATLYWYQQALGQGPEFLTYFNYEAQPDKSGLPSDRFSAERPEGSISTLTIQRTEQRDSAMYRCASSLELIQGNTIYFGEGSWLTVV.

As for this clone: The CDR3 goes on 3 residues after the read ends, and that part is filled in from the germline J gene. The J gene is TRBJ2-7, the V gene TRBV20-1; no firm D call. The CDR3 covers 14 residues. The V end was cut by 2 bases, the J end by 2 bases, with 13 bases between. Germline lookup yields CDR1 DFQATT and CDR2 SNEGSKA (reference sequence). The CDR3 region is CSARPPLDPYEQYF. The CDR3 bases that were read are TGCAGTGCTAGACCCCCCCTAGACCCCTACGAG.

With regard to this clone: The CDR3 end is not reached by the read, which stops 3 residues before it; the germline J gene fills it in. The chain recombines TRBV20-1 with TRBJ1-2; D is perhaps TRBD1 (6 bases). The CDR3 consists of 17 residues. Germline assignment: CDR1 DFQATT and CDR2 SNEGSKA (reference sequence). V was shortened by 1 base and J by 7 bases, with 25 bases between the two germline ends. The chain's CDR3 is CSARGGEQGGGGSGYTF. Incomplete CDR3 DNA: TGCAGTGCTAGAGGGGGTGAACAGGGAGGGGGGGGAAGTGGC.

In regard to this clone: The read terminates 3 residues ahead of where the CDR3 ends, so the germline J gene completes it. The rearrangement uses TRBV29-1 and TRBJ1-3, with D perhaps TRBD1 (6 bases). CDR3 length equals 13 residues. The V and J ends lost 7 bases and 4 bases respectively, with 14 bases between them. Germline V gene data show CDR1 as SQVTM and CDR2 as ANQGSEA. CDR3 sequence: CSARNRAGNTIYF. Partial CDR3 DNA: TGCAGCGCTAGGAACAGGGCGGGAAACACC.

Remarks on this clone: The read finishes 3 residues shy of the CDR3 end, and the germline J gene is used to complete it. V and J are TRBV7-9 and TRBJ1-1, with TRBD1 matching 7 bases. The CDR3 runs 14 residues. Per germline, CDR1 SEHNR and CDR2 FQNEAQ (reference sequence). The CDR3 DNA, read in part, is TGTGCCAGCAGCGACAGGGTGACCTCCTACGAG. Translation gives CASSDRVTSYE. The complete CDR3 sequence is CASSDRVTSYEAFF.

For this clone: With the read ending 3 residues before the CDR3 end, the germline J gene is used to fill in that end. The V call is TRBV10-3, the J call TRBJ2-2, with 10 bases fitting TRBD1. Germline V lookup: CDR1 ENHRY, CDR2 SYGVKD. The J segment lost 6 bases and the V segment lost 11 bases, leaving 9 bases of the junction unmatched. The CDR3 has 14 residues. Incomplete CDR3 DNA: TGTGCCTTAGGGACAGGGGAGAGTGCCGGGGAG. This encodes CALGTGESAGE. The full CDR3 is CALGTGESAGELFF.

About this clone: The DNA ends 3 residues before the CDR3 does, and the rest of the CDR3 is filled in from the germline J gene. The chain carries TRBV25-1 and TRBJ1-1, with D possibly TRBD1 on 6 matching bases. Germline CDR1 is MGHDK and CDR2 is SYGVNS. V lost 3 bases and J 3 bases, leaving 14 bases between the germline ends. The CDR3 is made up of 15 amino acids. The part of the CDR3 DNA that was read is TGTGCCAGCAGTGACCCCACGAAGGGGGACACTGAA. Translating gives CASSDPTKGDTE. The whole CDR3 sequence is CASSDPTKGDTEAFF.

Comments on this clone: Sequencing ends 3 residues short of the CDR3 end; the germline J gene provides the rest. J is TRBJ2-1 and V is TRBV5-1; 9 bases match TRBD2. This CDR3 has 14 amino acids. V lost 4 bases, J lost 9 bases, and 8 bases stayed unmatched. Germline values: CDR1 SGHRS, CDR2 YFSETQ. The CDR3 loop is CASSVPSGTVEQFF. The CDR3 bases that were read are TGCGCCAGCAGCGTGCCTAGCGGGACAGTTGAG.

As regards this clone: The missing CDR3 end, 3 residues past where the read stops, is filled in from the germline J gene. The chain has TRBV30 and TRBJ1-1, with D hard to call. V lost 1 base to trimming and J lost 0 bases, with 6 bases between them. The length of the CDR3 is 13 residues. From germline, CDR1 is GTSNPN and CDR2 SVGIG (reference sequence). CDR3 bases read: TGTGCCTGGAGTGGCAGTATGAACACTGAA. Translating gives CAWSGSMNTE. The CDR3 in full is CAWSGSMNTEAFF.

The CDR3 bases that were read are TGTGCCAGCAGCCAAGGGACACCGTCTAACTATGGC. Its translation is CASSQGTPSNYG. The CDR3 as a whole reads CASSQGTPSNYGYTF. This chain uses TRBV7-2 with TRBJ1-2; D is possibly TRBD1 (6 bases). Sequencing ends 3 residues short of the CDR3 end; the germline J gene provides the rest. CDR3 length equals 15 residues. V was shortened by 5 bases and J by 0 bases, with 13 bases between the two germline ends. Germline V lookup: CDR1 SGHTA, CDR2 FQGNSA.

The CDR3 bases that were read are TGCAGTGCTAGACCAGCGGGGGGGAGCAATGAG. Translated: CSARPAGGSNE. The complete CDR3 reads CSARPAGGSNEQFF. This chain connects TRBV20-1 to TRBJ2-1; 10 bases agree with TRBD2. The read is 3 residues too short to cover the CDR3 end, so that end is filled in from the germline J gene. The V gene end was trimmed by 2 bases and the J gene end by 6 bases; junction bases not matched to a gene: 4. The CDR3 extends over 14 amino acids. Germline V CDR1 and CDR2: DFQATT, SNEGSKA (reference sequence).

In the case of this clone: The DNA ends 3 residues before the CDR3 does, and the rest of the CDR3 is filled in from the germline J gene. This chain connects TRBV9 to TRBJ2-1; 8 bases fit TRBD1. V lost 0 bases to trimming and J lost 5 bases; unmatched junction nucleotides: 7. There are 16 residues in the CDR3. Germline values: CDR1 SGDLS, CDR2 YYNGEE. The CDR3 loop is CASSVGIGQGDNEQFF. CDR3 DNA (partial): TGTGCCAGCAGCGTAGGTATAGGACAGGGTGACAATGAG.

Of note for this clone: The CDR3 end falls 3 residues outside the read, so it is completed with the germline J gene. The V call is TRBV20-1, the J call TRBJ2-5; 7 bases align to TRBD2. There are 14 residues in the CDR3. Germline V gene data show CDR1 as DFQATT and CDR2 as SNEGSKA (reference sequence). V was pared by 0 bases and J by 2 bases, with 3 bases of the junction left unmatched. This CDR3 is CSARDRGGQETQYF. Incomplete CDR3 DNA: TGCAGTGCTAGAGACCGCGGGGGACAAGAGACC.

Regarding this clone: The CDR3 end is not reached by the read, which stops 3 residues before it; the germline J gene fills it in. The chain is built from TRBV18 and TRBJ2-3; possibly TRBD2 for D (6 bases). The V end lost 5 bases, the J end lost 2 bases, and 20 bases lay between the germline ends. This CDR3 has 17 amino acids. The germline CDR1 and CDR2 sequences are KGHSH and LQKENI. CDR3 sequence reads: CASSASTWGENTDTQYF. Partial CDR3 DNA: TGTGCCAGCTCAGCCTCTACTTGGGGGGAGAACACAGATACG.

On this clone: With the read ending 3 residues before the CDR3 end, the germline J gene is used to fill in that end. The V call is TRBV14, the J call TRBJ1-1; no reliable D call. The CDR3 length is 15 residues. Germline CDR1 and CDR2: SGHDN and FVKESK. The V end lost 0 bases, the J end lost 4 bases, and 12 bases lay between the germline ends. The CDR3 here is CASSQELISVTEAFF. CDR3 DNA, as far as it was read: TGTGCCAGCAGCCAAGAATTGATCAGCGTCACTGAA.

Incomplete CDR3 DNA: TGTGCCAGCAGCCCGCGTAGCGGGGGCAGACCCAGACAAGAGACC. Translating it yields CASSPRSGGRPRQET. The whole CDR3 is CASSPRSGGRPRQETQYF. V is TRBV7-6 and J is TRBJ2-5; TRBD2 matches 9 bases. The CDR3 end lies 3 residues beyond the end of the read and is filled in from the germline J gene. The V gene's germline CDR1 is SGHVS and CDR2 FNYEAQ. The CDR3 is 18 residues long. The V segment lost 5 bases and the J segment 2 bases; nucleotides outside the gene matches: 15.

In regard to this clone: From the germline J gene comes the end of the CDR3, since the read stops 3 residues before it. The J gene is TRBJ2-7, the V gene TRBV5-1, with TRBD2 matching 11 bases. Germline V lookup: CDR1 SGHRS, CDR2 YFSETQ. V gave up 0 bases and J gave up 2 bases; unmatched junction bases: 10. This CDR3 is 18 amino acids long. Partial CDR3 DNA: TGCGCCAGCAGCTTGGGTGCTATGACTAGCGGGGTTCCCTACGAG. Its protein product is CASSLGAMTSGVPYE. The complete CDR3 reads CASSLGAMTSGVPYEQYF.

The part of the CDR3 DNA that was read is TGCGCCAGCAGCCAAGATCAAGGGGGACAGGGGGTATATCAGCCC. As protein: CASSQDQGGQGVYQP. The whole CDR3 protein is CASSQDQGGQGVYQPQHF. The chain carries TRBV4-1 and TRBJ1-5; TRBD1 agrees at 11 bases. The read terminates 3 residues before the CDR3 end, so the remaining end is supplied by the germline J gene. J was trimmed by 5 bases and V by 0 bases; bases with no gene match: 9. CDR3 length: 18 amino acids. CDR1 is MGHRA and CDR2 is YSYEKL in the germline V gene.

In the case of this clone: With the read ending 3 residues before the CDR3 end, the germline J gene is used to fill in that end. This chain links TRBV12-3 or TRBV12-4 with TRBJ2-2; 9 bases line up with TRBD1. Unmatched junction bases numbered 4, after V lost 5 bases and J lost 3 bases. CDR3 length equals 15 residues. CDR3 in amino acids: CASSLDRGYTGELFF. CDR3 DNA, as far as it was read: TGTGCCAGCAGTCTCGACAGGGGGTACACCGGGGAG.

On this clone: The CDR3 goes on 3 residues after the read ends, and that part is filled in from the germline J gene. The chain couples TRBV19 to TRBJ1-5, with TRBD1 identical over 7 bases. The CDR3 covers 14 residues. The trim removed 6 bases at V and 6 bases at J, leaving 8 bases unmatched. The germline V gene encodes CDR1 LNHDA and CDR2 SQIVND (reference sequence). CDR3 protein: CASRKQGNLQPQHF. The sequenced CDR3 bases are TGTGCCAGTAGGAAACAGGGGAATCTTCAGCCC.